Shown below are 2 T cell receptor beta chains from a single sample sequenced in a study of blood T cells in healthy people across ages. A second roughly 7 to 11 cycle PCR used barcoded and J-beta primers. TCRdb ran MiXCR on the 5' RACE reads and lists one entry per CDR3 protein. The table includes 450,000 to 650,000 distinct CDR3 sequences, 24% detected once. This sample also appeared in a second study, on T cells of mothers and their children.

Sequenced input: blood. The receptors come from a boy aged 5-17 years in good health.

This clonotype was counted between two and nine times. This sequence joins TRBV29-1 and TRBJ1-2; a possible D gene is TRBD1 (5 bases). V shed 4 bases and J shed 8 bases, with 14 bases lying between them. CDR1 and CDR2 (germline): SQVTM, ANQGSEA. The length of the CDR3 is 12 residues. The CDR3 nucleotides are TGCAGCGTTGGGGACGGGGACCGGGGCTACACCTTC. Amino acid sequence: CSVGDGDRGYTF.

This clonotype turned up a few times. The J gene is TRBJ2-7, the V gene TRBV4-3, with TRBD2 matching over 8 bases. Per the germline V gene, CDR1 is LGHNA and CDR2 is YSLEER. Trimming took 4 bases from V and 3 from J; bases not matched to a gene: 5. The CDR3 consists of 14 residues. This CDR3 is CASSRGAGVYEQYF. CDR3 DNA: TGCGCCAGCAGCCGAGGAGCGGGAGTCTACGAGCAGTACTTC.